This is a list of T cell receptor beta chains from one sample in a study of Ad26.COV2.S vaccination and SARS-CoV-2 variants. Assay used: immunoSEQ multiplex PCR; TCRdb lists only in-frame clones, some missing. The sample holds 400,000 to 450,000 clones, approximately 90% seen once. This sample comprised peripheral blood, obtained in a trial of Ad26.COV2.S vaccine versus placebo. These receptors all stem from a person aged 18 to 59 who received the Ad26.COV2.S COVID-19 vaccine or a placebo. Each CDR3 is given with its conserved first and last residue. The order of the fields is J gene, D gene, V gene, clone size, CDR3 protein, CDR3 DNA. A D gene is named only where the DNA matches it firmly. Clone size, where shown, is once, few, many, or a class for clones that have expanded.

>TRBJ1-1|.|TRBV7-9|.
CASTLTPGVNTEAFF
TGTGCCAGCACCCTAACCCCAGGGGTGAACACTGAAGCTTTCTTT
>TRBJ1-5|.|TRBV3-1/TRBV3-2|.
CASSLSQGRQPQHF
TGTGCCAGCAGTCTTAGTCAGGGACGCCAGCCCCAGCATTTT
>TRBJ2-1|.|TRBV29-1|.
CSVWYNEQFF
TGCAGCGTTTGGTACAATGAGCAGTTCTTC
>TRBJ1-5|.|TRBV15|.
CATSRAVGVGRNQPQHF
TGTGCCACCAGCAGGGCTGTGGGGGTGGGTCGGAATCAGCCCCAGCATTTT
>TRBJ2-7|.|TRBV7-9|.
CASSEGTGTPGGSTF
TGTGCCAGCAGCGAGGGAACCGGGACCCCCGGGGGCAGTACCTTC
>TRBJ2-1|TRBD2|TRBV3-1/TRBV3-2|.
CASSQDRLAGGSSYNEQFF
TGTGCCAGCAGCCAAGATCGGCTAGCGGGAGGGAGCTCCTACAATGAGCAGTTCTTC
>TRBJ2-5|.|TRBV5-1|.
CASSLGVGQETQYF
TGCGCCAGCAGCTTGGGGGTCGGCCAAGAGACCCAGTACTTC
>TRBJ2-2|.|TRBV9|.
CASSPGRNTGELFF
TGTGCCAGCAGCCCCGGAAGGAACACCGGGGAGCTGTTTTTT
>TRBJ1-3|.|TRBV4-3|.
CASSHHLSGTPPGNTIYF
TGCGCCAGCAGCCATCATCTTTCCGGGACACCTCCGGGAAACACCATATATTTT
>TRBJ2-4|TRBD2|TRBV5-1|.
CASSFGLAGRIAKNIQYF
TGCGCCAGCAGCTTCGGACTAGCGGGACGTATAGCCAAAAACATTCAGTACTTC
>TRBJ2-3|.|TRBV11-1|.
CASSFIQGPTDTQYF
TGTGCCAGCAGCTTTATTCAGGGACCCACAGATACGCAGTATTTT
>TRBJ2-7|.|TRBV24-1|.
CATRGRGSFYEQYF
TGTGCCACCAGGGGGCGAGGAAGCTTCTACGAGCAGTACTTC
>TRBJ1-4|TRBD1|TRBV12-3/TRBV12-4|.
CASSGTDTQKLFF
TGTGCCAGCAGCGGGACAGATACCCAAAAACTGTTTTTT
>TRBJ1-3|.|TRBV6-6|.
CASSYQPGHFGNTIYF
TGTGCCAGCAGTTACCAGCCGGGACATTTTGGAAACACCATATATTTT
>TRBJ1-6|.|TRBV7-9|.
CASSLVAANSPLHF
TGTGCCAGCAGCTTAGTGGCAGCTAATTCACCCCTCCACTTT
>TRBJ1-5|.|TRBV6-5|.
CASSPGQTPGQPQHF
TGTGCCAGCAGTCCCGGACAGACCCCAGGTCAGCCCCAGCATTTT
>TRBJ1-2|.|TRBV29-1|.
CSVGGDPNYGYTF
TGCAGCGTTGGGGGGGATCCAAACTATGGCTACACCTTC
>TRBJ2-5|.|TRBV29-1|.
CSGWDALTQETQYF
TGCAGCGGATGGGACGCTCTCACCCAAGAGACCCAGTACTTC
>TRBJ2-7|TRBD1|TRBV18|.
CASSIQGYYEQYF
TGTGCCAGCTCAATACAGGGGTACTACGAGCAGTACTTC
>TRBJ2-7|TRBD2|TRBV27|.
CASKTRTSGIYEQYF
TGTGCCAGCAAAACCCGGACTAGCGGGATTTACGAGCAGTACTTC
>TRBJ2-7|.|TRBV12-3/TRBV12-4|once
CASSLADYYEQYF
TGTGCCAGCAGTTTGGCGGACTACTACGAGCAGTACTTC
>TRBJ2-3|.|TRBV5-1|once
CASSGGRGTDTQYF
TGCGCCAGCAGCGGGGGCAGGGGCACAGATACGCAGTATTTT
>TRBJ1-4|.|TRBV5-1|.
CASRPTGLNEKLFF
TGCGCCAGCAGACCGACAGGCCTTAATGAAAAACTGTTTTTT
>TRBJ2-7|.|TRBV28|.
CASSLLSEQYF
TGTGCCAGCAGTTTGCTGTCCGAGCAGTACTTC
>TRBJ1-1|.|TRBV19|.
CASSIAITGANTEAFF
TGTGCCAGTAGTATTGCGATAACTGGGGCCAACACTGAAGCTTTCTTT
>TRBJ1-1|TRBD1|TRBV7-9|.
CASSPGTGEGGTEAFF
TGTGCCAGCAGCCCCGGGACAGGGGAAGGGGGCACTGAAGCTTTCTTT
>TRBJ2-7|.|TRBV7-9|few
CASSLGGEEQYF
TGTGCCAGCAGCTTGGGCGGGGAAGAGCAGTACTTC
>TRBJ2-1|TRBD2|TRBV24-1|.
CATSDLGLVVANEQFF
TGTGCCACCAGTGATTTAGGACTAGTGGTCGCAAATGAGCAGTTCTTC
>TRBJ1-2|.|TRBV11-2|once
CASSLQAGAALYGYTF
TGTGCCAGCAGCCTCCAAGCGGGGGCAGCGCTCTATGGCTACACCTTC
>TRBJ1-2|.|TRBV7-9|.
CASSLKRTGDGYTF
TGTGCCAGCAGCTTAAAACGGACGGGGGATGGCTACACCTTC
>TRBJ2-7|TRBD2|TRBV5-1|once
CASSPAAGGSYEQYF
TGCGCCAGCAGCCCAGCAGCGGGAGGGTCCTACGAGCAGTACTTC
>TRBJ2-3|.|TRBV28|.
CASSRPHFSADTQYF
TGTGCCAGCAGCCGACCCCACTTTAGCGCAGATACGCAGTATTTT
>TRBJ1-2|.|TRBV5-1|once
CASSPGGDYGYTF
TGCGCCAGCAGCCCTGGGGGTGACTATGGCTACACCTTC
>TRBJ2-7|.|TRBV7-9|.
CASSPTGTLDSYEQYF
TGTGCCAGCAGCCCCACAGGGACCCTTGACTCCTACGAGCAGTACTTC
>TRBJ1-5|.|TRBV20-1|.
CSASDQDRSNQPQHF
TGCAGTGCTAGTGACCAGGACCGAAGTAATCAGCCCCAGCATTTT
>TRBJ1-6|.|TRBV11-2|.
CASSLDRNSPLHF
TGTGCCAGCAGCTTAGATAGGAATTCACCCCTCCACTTT
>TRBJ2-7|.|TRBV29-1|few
CSVRRPSYEQYF
TGCAGCGTACGCCGACCCTCCTACGAGCAGTACTTC
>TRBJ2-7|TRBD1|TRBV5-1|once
CASSPQGAYEQYF
TGCGCCAGCAGCCCGCAGGGGGCCTACGAGCAGTACTTC
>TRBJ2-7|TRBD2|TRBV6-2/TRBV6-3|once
CASSYPPGIAGNYEQYF
TGTGCCAGCAGTTACCCTCCGGGGATAGCGGGAAATTACGAGCAGTACTTC
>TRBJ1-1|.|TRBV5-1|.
CASSLAGAPYFF
TGCGCCAGCAGCTTGGCGGGAGCCCCTTATTTCTTT
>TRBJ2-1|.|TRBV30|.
CAWSVPTTTIQFF
TGTGCCTGGAGTGTCCCCACTACGACGATCCAATTCTTC
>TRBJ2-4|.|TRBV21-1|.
CASSKGQGVGKNIQYF
TGTGCCAGCAGCAAGGGACAGGGGGTCGGCAAAAACATTCAGTACTTC
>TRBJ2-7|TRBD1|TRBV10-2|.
CASTQGQGRPYEQYF
TGCGCCAGCACCCAAGGACAGGGGAGACCCTACGAGCAGTACTTC
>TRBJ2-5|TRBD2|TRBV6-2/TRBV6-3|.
CASSYRLAGDGETQYF
TGTGCCAGCAGTTACAGGCTAGCGGGAGATGGTGAGACCCAGTACTTC
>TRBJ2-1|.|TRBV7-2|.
CASRAAGRAYNEQFF
TGTGCCAGCAGAGCAGCAGGGCGAGCGTACAATGAGCAGTTCTTC
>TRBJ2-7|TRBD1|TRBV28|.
CASSSGTGIYEQYF
TGTGCCAGCAGTTCCGGGACAGGGATCTACGAGCAGTACTTC
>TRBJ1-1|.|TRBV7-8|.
CASSNRNMNTEAFF
TGTGCCAGCAGCAACAGAAATATGAACACTGAAGCTTTCTTT
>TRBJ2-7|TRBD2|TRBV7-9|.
CASSLKGLQYEQYF
TGTGCCAGCAGCTTAAAGGGACTACAATACGAGCAGTACTTC
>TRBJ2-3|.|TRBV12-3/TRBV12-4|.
CASRAGRITQYF
TGTGCCAGCAGGGCAGGGAGGATTACGCAGTATTTT